The TCR beta chain under discussion was sequenced for a study of T cell responses to AZD1222 COVID-19 vaccine. Generated by immunoSEQ multiplex PCR, the TCRdb table keeps only in-frame clones and is missing some. In the table there are tens of thousands of clones, about 84% of which are singletons. Between the trimmed V and J ends, which lost 3 bases and 8 bases, there was a span of 10 bases. The CDR3 is made up of 12 amino acids. CDR1 SGHDN and CDR2 FVKESK come from the germline V gene. This chain joins TRBV14 and TRBJ1-2, with D hard to call. The sample consisted of peripheral blood, taken on day 0 of AZD1222 vaccination. The receptor was isolated from an adult in good health. The CDR3 is CASSHSGGGYTF. CDR3 coding DNA: TGTGCCAGCAGCCATTCAGGAGGAGGCTACACCTTC.